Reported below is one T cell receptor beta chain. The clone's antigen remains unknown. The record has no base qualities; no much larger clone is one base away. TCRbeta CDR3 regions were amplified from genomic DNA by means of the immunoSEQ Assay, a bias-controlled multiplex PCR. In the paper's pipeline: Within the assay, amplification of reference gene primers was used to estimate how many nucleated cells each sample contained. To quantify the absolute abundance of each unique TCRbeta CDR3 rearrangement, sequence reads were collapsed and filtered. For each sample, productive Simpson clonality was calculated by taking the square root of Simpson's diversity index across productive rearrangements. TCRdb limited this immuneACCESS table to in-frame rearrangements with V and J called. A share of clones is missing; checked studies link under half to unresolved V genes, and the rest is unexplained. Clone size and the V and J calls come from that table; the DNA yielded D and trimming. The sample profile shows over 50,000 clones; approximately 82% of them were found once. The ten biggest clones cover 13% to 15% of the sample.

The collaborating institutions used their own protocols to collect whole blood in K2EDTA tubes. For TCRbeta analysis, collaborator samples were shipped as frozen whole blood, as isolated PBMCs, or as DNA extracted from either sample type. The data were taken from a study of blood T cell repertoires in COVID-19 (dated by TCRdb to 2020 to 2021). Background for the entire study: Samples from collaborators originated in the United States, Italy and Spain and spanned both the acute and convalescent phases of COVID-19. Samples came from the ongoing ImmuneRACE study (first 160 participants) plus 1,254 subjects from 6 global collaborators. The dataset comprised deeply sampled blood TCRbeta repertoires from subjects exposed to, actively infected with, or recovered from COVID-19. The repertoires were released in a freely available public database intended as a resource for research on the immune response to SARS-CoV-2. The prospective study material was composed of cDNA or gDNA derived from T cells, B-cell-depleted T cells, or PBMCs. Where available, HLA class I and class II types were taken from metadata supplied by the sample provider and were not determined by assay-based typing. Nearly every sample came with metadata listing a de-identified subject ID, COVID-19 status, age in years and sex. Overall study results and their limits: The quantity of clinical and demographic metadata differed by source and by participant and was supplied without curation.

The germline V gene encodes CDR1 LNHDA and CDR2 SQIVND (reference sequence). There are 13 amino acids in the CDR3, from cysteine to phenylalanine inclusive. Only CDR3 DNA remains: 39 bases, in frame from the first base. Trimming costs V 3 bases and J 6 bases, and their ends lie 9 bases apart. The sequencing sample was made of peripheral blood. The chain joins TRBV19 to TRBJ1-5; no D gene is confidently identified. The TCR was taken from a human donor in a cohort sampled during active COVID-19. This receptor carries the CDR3 CASSIVAGQPQHF. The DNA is TGTGCCAGTAGTATTGTTGCGGGTCAGCCCCAGCATTTT. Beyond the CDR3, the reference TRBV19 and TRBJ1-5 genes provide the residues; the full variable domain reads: DGGITQSPKYLFRKEGQNVTLSCEQNLNHDAMYWYRQDPGQGLRLIYYSQIVNDFQKGDIAEGYSVSREKKESFPLTVTSAQKNPTAFYLCASSIVAGQPQHFGDGTRLSIL.